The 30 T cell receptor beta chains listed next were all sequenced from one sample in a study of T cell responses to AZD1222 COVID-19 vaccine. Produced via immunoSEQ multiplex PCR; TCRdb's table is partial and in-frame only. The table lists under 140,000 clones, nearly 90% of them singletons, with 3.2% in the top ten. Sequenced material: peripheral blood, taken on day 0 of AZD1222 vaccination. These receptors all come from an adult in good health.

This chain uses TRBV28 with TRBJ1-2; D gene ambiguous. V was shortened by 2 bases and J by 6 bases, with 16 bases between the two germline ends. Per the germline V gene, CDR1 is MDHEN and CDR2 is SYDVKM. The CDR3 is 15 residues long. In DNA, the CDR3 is TGTGCCAGCAGTTTACGTGCGGACGGCTTAAATGGCTACACCTTC. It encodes CASSLRADGLNGYTF.

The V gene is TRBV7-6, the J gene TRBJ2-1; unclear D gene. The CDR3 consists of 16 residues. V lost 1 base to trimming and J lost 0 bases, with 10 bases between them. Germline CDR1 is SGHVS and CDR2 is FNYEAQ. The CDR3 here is CASSLVTRTSYNEQFF. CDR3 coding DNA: TGTGCCAGCAGCTTAGTAACCCGGACCTCCTACAATGAGCAGTTCTTC.

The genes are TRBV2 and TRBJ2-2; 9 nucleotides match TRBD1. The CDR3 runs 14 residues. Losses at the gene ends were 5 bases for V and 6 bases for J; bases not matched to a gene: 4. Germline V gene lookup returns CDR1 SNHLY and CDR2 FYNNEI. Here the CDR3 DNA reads TGTGCCAGCAGTCGGGGACAGGGCCCCGGGGAGCTGTTTTTT. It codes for CASSRGQGPGELFF.

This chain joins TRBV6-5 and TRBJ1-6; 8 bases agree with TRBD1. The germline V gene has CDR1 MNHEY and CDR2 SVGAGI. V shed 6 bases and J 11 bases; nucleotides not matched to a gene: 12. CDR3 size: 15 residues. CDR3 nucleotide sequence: TGTGCCAGCAGGACCCAGGGACAGGTACCCGCACCCCTCCACTTT. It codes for CASRTQGQVPAPLHF.

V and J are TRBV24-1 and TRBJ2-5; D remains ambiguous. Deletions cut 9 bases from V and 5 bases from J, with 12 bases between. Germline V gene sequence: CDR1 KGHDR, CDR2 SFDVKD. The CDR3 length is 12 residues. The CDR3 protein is CATSYLGETQYF. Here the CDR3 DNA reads TGTGCCACCTCGTACCTCGGGGAGACCCAGTACTTC.

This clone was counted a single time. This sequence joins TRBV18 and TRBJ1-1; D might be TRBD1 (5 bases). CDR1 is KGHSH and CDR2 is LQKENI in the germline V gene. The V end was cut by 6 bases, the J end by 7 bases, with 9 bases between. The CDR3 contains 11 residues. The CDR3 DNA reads TGTGCCAGCTCCCGAAGGGGTGAAGCTTTCTTT. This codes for CASSRRGEAFF. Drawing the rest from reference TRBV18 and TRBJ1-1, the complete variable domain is NAGVMQNPRHLVRRRGQEARLRCSPMKGHSHVYWYRQLPEEGLKFMVYLQKENIIDESGMPKERFSAEFPKEGPSILRIQQVVRGDSAAYFCASSRRGEAFFGQGTRLTVV.

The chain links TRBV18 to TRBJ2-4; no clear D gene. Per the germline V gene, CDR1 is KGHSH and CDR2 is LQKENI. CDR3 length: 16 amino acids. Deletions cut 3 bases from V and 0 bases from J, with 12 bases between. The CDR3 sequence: CASSPSEFLAKNIQYF. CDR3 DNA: TGTGCCAGCTCACCGTCGGAGTTTCTAGCCAAAAACATTCAGTACTTC.

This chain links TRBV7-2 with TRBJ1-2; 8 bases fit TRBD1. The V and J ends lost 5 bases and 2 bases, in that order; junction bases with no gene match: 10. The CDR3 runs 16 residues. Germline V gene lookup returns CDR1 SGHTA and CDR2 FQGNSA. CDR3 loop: CASSAGQEIPNYGYTF. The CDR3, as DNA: TGTGCCAGCAGCGCGGGACAGGAGATACCGAACTATGGCTACACCTTC.

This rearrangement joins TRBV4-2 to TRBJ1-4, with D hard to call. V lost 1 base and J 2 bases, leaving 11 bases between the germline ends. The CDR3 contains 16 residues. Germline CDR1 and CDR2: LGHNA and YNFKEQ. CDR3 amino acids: CASSQANAVTNEKLFF. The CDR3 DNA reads TGTGCCAGCAGCCAAGCAAATGCTGTCACTAATGAAAAACTGTTTTTT.

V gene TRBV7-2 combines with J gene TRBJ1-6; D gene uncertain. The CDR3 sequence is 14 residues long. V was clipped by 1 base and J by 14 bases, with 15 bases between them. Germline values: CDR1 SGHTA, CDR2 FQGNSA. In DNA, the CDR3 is TGTGCCAGCAGCTTAGATACTGAGGGTCGCGCCCTCCACTTT. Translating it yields CASSLDTEGRALHF. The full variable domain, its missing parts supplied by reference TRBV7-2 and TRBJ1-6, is GAGVSQSPSNKVTEKGKDVELRCDPISGHTALYWYRQSLGQGLEFLIYFQGNSAPDKSGLPSDRFSAERTGGSVSTLTIQRTQQEDSAVYLCASSLDTEGRALHFGNGTRLTVT.

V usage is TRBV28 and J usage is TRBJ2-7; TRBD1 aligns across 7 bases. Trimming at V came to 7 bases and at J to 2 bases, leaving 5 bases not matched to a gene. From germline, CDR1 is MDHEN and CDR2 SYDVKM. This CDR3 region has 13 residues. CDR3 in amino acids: CASTPGQPYEQYF. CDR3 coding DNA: TGTGCCAGCACCCCGGGACAGCCCTACGAGCAGTACTTC.

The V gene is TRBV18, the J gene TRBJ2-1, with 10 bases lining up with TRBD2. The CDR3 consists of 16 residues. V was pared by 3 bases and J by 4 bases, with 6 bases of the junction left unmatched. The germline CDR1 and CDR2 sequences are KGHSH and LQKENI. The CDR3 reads CASSPSTSGLYNEQFF. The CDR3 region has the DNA TGTGCCAGCTCACCCTCGACTAGCGGGTTATACAATGAGCAGTTCTTC.

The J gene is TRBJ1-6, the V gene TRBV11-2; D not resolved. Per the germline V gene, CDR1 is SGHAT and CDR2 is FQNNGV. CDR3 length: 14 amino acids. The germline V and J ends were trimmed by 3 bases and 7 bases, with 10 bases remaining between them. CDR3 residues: CASSFQSANSPLHF. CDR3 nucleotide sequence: TGTGCCAGCAGCTTTCAATCGGCGAATTCACCCCTCCACTTT.

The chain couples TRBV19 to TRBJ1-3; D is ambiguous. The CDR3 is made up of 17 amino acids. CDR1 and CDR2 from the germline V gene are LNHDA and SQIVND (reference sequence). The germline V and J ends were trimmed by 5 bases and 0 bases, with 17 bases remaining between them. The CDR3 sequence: CASSEQKAFYSGNTIYF. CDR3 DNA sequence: TGTGCCAGTAGTGAACAGAAGGCCTTCTACTCTGGAAACACCATATATTTT.

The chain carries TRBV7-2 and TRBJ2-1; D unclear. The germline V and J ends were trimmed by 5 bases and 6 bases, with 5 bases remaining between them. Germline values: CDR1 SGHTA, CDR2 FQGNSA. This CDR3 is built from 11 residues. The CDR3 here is CASSPVNEQFF. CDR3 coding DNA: TGTGCCAGCAGCCCTGTCAATGAGCAGTTCTTC.

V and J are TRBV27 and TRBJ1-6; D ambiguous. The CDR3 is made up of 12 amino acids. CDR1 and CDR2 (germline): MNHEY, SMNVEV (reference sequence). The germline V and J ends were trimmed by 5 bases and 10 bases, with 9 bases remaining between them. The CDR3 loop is CASSVRGSPLHF. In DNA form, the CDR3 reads TGTGCCAGCAGTGTAAGAGGATCACCCCTCCACTTT.

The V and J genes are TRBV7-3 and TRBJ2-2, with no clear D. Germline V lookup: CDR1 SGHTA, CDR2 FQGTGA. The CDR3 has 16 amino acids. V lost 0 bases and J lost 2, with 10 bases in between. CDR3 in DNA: TGTGCCAGCAGCTTAACTCGGGCGGAAAACACCGGGGAGCTGTTTTTT. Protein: CASSLTRAENTGELFF.

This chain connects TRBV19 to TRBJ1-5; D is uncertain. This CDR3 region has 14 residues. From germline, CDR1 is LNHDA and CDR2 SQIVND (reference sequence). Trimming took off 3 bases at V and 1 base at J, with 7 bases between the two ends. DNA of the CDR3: TGTGCCAGTAGTATGGTAGGGAGCAATCAGCCCCAGCATTTT. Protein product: CASSMVGSNQPQHF.

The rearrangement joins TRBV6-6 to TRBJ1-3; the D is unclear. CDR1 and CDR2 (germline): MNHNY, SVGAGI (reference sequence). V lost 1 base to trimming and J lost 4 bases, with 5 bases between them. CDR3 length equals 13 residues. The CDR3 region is CASSYFEGNTIYF. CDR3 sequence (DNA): TGTGCCAGCAGTTACTTTGAGGGAAACACCATATATTTT.

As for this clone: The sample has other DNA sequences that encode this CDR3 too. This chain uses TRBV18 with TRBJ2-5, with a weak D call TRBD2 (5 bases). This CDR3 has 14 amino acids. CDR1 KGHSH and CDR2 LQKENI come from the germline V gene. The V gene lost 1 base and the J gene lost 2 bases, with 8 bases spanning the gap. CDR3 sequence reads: CASSPRGVQETQYF. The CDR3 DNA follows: TGTGCCAGCTCACCACGGGGAGTACAAGAGACCCAGTACTTC.

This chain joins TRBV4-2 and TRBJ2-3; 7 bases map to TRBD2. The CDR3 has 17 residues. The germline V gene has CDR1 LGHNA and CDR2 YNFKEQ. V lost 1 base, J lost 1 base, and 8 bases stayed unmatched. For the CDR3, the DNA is TGTGCCAGCAGCCAAGGCCCCGCGGGAGTTGGCACAGATACGCAGTATTTT. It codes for CASSQGPAGVGTDTQYF.

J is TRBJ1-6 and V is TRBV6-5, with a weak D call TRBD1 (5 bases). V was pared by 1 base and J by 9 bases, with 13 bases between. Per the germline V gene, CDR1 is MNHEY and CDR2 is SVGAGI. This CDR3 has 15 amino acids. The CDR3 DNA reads TGTGCCAGCAGTTACTTGGACACCTCTCTTTCACCCCTCCACTTT. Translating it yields CASSYLDTSLSPLHF.

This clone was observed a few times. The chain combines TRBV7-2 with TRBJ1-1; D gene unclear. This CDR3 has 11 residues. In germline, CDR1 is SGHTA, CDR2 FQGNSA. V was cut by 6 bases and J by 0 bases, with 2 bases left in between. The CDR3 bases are TGTGCCAGCAGTTTGAACACTGAAGCTTTCTTT. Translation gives CASSLNTEAFF.

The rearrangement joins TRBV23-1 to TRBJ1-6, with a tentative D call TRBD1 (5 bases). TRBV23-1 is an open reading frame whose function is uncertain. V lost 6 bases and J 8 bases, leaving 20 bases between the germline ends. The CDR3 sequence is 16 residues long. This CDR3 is CASSPRGDHPDSPLHF. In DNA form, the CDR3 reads TGCGCCAGCAGCCCCCGCGGGGACCATCCCGATTCACCCCTCCACTTT.

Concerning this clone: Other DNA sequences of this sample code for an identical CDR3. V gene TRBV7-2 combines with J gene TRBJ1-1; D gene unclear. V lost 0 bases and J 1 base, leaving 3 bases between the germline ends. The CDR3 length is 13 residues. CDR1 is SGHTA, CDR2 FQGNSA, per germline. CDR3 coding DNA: TGTGCCAGCAGCTTAGCGCAGAACACTGAAGCTTTCTTT. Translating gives CASSLAQNTEAFF.

The CDR3 protein is CASSVASGGEVTQYF. The DNA of the CDR3 is TGTGCCAGCAGCGTAGCCAGCGGGGGAGAAGTGACCCAGTACTTC. The V gene is TRBV5-4, the J gene TRBJ2-5, with 8 bases identical to TRBD2. The CDR3 contains 15 residues. Germline values: CDR1 SGHNT, CDR2 YYREEE (reference sequence). V gave up 4 bases and J gave up 7 bases; unmatched junction bases: 12.

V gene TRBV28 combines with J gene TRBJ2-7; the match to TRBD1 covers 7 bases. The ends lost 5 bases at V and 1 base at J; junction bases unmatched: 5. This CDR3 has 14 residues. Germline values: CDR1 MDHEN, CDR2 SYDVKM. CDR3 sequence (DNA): TGTGCCAGCAGTATTCGACAGGGTTCCTACGAGCAGTACTTC. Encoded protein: CASSIRQGSYEQYF. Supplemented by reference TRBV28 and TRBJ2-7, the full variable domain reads DVKVTQSSRYLVKRTGEKVFLECVQDMDHENMFWYRQDPGLGLRLIYFSYDVKMKEKGDIPEGYSVSREKKERFSLILESASTNQTSMYLCASSIRQGSYEQYFGPGTRLTVT.

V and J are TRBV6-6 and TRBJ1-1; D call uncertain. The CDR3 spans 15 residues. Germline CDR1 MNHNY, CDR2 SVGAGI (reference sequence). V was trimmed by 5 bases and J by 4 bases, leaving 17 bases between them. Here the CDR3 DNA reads TGTGCCAGCAGTGCCAACAACCTCGTGGGCACTGAAGCTTTCTTT. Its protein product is CASSANNLVGTEAFF.

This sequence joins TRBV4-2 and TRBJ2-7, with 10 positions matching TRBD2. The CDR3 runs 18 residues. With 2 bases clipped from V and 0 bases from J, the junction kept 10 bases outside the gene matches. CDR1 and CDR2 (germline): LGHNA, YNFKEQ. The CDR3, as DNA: TGTGCCAGCAGCCAACAACGAGGGCCTAGCGGGAGCTCCTACGAGCAGTACTTC. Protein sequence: CASSQQRGPSGSSYEQYF.

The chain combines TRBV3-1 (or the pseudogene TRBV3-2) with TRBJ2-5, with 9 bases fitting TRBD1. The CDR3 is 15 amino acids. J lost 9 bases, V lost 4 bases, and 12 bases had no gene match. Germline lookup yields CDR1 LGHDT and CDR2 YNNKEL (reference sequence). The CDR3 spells CASSPTGTGRQPQYF. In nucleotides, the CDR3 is TGTGCCAGCAGCCCTACCGGGACAGGGCGGCAACCCCAGTACTTC.